Listed below are T cell receptor beta chains from one sample, sequenced in a study of identical twins. In TCRdb, the 5' RACE reads were re-called with MiXCR into one record per CDR3 protein. The top ten clones hold around 13% of a sample with some 730,000 distinct CDR3 sequences, 18% of them seen once. These records were also assigned to another study, of T cells expressing NK-cell markers.

Sample: PBMCs. The receptors here all came from a woman aged 18-30 years in good health. The CDR3 runs from the conserved cysteine through the conserved F or W. A D gene is named only where the DNA matches it firmly. Part of the rows lack a size; the others show once, few, many or a class for expanded clones.

clone_size	v_call	j_call	d_call	cdr3_nt	cdr3_aa
few	TRBV7-2	TRBJ1-1	.	TGTGCCAGCAGCTTAGTCGGAGATGCGGCAGCTTTCTTT	CASSLVGDAAAFF
.	TRBV18	TRBJ2-7	.	TGTGCCAGCTCACCGTCGGGGATTCCGGGCTACGAGCAGTACTTC	CASSPSGIPGYEQYF
.	TRBV10-3	TRBJ2-7	.	TGTGCCGTTCGGGCGACCTACGAGCAGTACTTC	CAVRATYEQYF
.	TRBV11-2	TRBJ2-7	TRBD2	TGTGCCAGCAGCCCCCCGGGGGGGGCCCTCTACGAGCAGTACTTC	CASSPPGGALYEQYF
.	TRBV7-8	TRBJ2-3	.	TGTGCCAGCAGCTCTACCCGACGGAGCACAGATACGCAGTATTTT	CASSSTRRSTDTQYF
.	TRBV7-8	TRBJ2-1	TRBD2	TGTGCCAGCAGCTTAGCGAAAGAGCGGGGGGCACTCAATGAGCAGTTCTTC	CASSLAKERGALNEQFF
.	TRBV20-1	TRBJ2-7	TRBD2	TGCAGTGCTAGGGACGGGGGGGGATCCTACGAGCAGTACTTC	CSARDGGGSYEQYF
few	TRBV20-1	TRBJ2-2	TRBD2	TGCAGTGCCATAGCGGGAGGGTGGGCCGGGGAGCTGTTTTTT	CSAIAGGWAGELFF
.	TRBV4-2	TRBJ1-6	TRBD1	TGTGCCAGCAGCCAAGCGACAGGGAAGGATTCACCCCTCCACTTT	CASSQATGKDSPLHF
few	TRBV6-1	TRBJ2-5	TRBD2	TGTGCCAGCCGAACCGGCGGGGGAGAGACCCAGTACTTC	CASRTGGGETQYF
.	TRBV6-5	TRBJ1-2	.	TGTGCCAGCAGTTACTCGACGACAGTCCCTAACTATGGCTACACCTTC	CASSYSTTVPNYGYTF
few	TRBV5-6	TRBJ2-3	TRBD2	TGTGCCAGCAGCCTAGACACGGGGACTAGCGGGGGAGATACGCAGTATTTT	CASSLDTGTSGGDTQYF
.	TRBV20-1	TRBJ2-6	.	TGCAGTGCTAGATCTGATTCTGGGGCCAACGTCCTGACTTTC	CSARSDSGANVLTF
once	TRBV12-3/TRBV12-4	TRBJ2-1	.	TGTGCCAGCACTCGGGGGCATAGGGGTTCTACCTACAATGTGCAGTTCTTC	CASTRGHRGSTYNVQFF
few	TRBV2	TRBJ1-6	.	TGTGCCAGCATTCACCGGGACTATAATTCACCCCTCCACTTT	CASIHRDYNSPLHF
.	TRBV6-1	TRBJ1-1	.	TGTGCCAGCAGTGAGACAGTTGGCACTGAAGCTTTCTTT	CASSETVGTEAFF
few	TRBV9	TRBJ1-2	.	TGTGCCAGCAGCACTCGTGGGGACGGCTACACCTTC	CASSTRGDGYTF
.	TRBV10-3	TRBJ2-3	.	TGTGCCATCAGCTTCTCGGCAGGACTCACAGATACGCAGTATTTT	CAISFSAGLTDTQYF